This TCR beta chain was profiled in a study of post-analysis software for immune sequencing data. For this clonotype: Its target is unknown.

Presence of unique molecular identifiers characterized the TCR beta cDNA libraries. A single record per CDR3 protein comes from TCRdb applying MiXCR to the PCR reads. The sample contains 800,000 to 950,000 distinct CDR3 sequences, approximately 53% of which appear only once. Broader study findings: Five or six TRBV segments, including TRBV5-6, TRBV5-1 and TRBV20-1, were more frequent in patients than controls.

Trimming shortened V by 3 bases and J by 4 bases, and 12 bases separated the two germline ends. This CDR3 is 14 amino acids long. CDR1 and CDR2 (germline): ENHRY, SYGVKD. J is TRBJ2-5 and V is TRBV10-3, with D unresolved. The sequence was collected from a girl aged 10-17 years with multiple sclerosis. The sequenced material came from blood. CDR3 amino acids: CAISDLSSPETQYF. The CDR3 DNA follows: TGTGCCATCAGTGATTTGAGTTCTCCAGAGACCCAGTACTTC.